This T cell receptor (beta chain) stems from a study of T cell responses to AZD1222 COVID-19 vaccine. Note on this clone: What it binds is unknown.

Profiled with immunoSEQ multiplex PCR; TCRdb holds only in-frame clones, not every one. Of 130,000 to 150,000 clones in the sample, 92% were seen once. Study-level results: Spike-specific TCRs gained breadth and depth after people received two AZD1222 doses.

Losses at the gene ends were 4 bases for V and 6 bases for J; bases not matched to a gene: 9. The CDR3 contains 15 residues. Germline V gene data show CDR1 as ENHRY and CDR2 as SYGVKD. This sample comprised peripheral blood, obtained on day 0 of AZD1222 vaccination. This chain links TRBV10-3 with TRBJ2-3, with TRBD2 matching 8 bases. This TCR was sampled from an adult in good health. This CDR3 is CAISAGGKGPDTQYF. The DNA for the CDR3 is TGTGCCATCAGTGCGGGGGGGAAGGGTCCCGATACGCAGTATTTT.